This TCR beta chain was retrieved from a study of T cell responses to AZD1222 COVID-19 vaccine. Study observations and caveats: Females outnumbered males among donors, who were mostly white British; clonal diversity was possibly underestimated. Vaccine-associated CD4 TCRs spanned spike, dominant at 160-218 and 743-854.

The CDR3 extends over 15 amino acids. V was shortened by 3 bases and J by 3 bases, with 14 bases between the two germline ends. Per germline, CDR1 KGHSH and CDR2 LQKENI. Libraries were prepared by immunoSEQ multiplex PCR; TCRdb keeps only in-frame clonotypes and omits some of them. Among 200,000 or so clones listed, roughly 92% were seen once. Note on this clone: Its antigen is not known.

This sequence joins TRBV18 and TRBJ2-5; the D gene is possibly TRBD2 (6 bases). The clonotype originates from an adult who received the AZD1222 COVID-19 vaccine. The material was peripheral blood, obtained 28 days after the second AZD1222 dose. The CDR3 reads CASSPNRDSKETQYF. CDR3 in DNA: TGTGCCAGCTCACCTAACCGGGACTCGAAAGAGACCCAGTACTTC. The full variable domain, with the rest looked up from reference TRBV18 and TRBJ2-5, is NAGVMQNPRHLVRRRGQEARLRCSPMKGHSHVYWYRQLPEEGLKFMVYLQKENIIDESGMPKERFSAEFPKEGPSILRIQQVVRGDSAAYFCASSPNRDSKETQYFGPGTRLLVL.